This T cell receptor beta chain originates from a study of regulatory T cells in long-lasting Graves disease. Broader study findings: Less diverse TCR repertoires were seen in persistent Graves' patients than in newly diagnosed ones. Sampling was limited to peripheral blood rather than thyroid tissue.

This clonotype was seen ten or more times. No antigen is known for it. TCR beta libraries were built with iRepertoire HTBI primers and Arm-PCR of CDR3 regions. TCRdb itself ran the multiplex PCR reads through MiXCR, one entry per CDR3 protein. This sample carries about 540,000 distinct CDR3 sequences, approximately 12% of them seen once, and the ten largest clones take 10%. Indicated time point: newly diagnosed GD, antithyroid drugs for less than 3 months. Preparation of the TCR library used RNA extracted from PBMCs. These data were also reused for a study on T cells in Graves' hyperthyroidism and ophthalmopathy. As that study records: Model predictions of ophthalmopathy came a median about 6.3 months before onset.

Sequencing was performed on peripheral blood mononuclear cells (PBMCs), taken at new diagnosis, from a patient treated with antithyroid drugs. The TCR sequence derives from a man in his thirties or forties with Graves disease.

The CDR3 spells CASRLAGYGINTGELFF. CDR3 bases: TGTGCCAGCAGACTAGCTGGTTACGGCATAAACACCGGGGAGCTGTTTTTT. V usage is TRBV12-3 or TRBV12-4 and J usage is TRBJ2-2; D is possibly TRBD2 (6 bases). V was clipped by 6 bases and J by 2 bases, with 19 bases between them. The CDR3 contains 17 residues.